The 13 T cell receptor beta chains in this list originate from one sample, sequenced in a study of shared clonotypes between healthy human individuals. Profiling relied on immunoSEQ multiplex PCR, and the TCRdb table lists in-frame clones only, not all of them. The profile shows some 530,000 clones, about 84% of them singletons. The sequenced material came from PBMCs. These receptors were taken from a middle-aged woman in good health. Some clones in this sample may be carry-over from other donors' samples.

The chain combines TRBV4-1 with TRBJ1-5; D is possibly TRBD1 (6 bases). Between the trimmed V and J ends, which lost 0 bases and 11 bases, there was a span of 11 bases. This CDR3 region has 13 residues. Germline lookup yields CDR1 MGHRA and CDR2 YSYEKL. The CDR3 DNA follows: TGCGCCAGCAGCCAAGATCTCGGGGGCGCCCAGCATTTT. Amino acids: CASSQDLGGAQHF.

This clone was recorded a few times. V is TRBV7-8 and J is TRBJ2-5; 8 bases are a match to TRBD2. Matching the DNA end better, TRBJ2-7 makes the J call doubtful. Germline values: CDR1 SGHVS, CDR2 FQNEAQ. This CDR3 spans 13 amino acids. CDR3: CASSLLAEYEQYF. CDR3 sequence (DNA): TGTGCCAGCAGCCTACTAGCGGAATACGAGCAGTACTTC.

The CDR3 bases are TGTGCCAGCTCCCCGGTTGGCTACTCCTACGAGCAGTACTTC. Its translation is CASSPVGYSYEQYF. V gene TRBV18 combines with J gene TRBJ2-7; D remains ambiguous. Trimming left V 6 bases short and J 0 bases short, with 12 bases between. The CDR3 sequence is 14 residues long. The germline V gene encodes CDR1 KGHSH and CDR2 LQKENI.

The sample holds one count of this clone. This chain links TRBV6-5 with TRBJ1-1; 9 bases map to TRBD1. The CDR3 runs 13 residues. J was trimmed by 4 bases and V by 6 bases; bases with no gene match: 3. Germline CDR1 reads MNHEY; CDR2 reads SVGAGI. CDR3 amino acids: CASRRQGGTEAFF. CDR3 coding DNA: TGTGCCAGCAGAAGACAGGGGGGCACTGAAGCTTTCTTT.

Comment on this clone: A far larger clone is just one base off, so this is likely a read error. J is TRBJ1-5 and V is TRBV30; D is unresolved. CDR3 length: 13 amino acids. The V gene's germline CDR1 is GTSNPN and CDR2 SVGIG (reference sequence). The CDR3 reads CTWSNGGNQPQHF. The CDR3 DNA sequence: TGTACCTGGAGCAACGGGGGCAATCAGCCCCAGCATTTT. Complete variable domain (other parts from reference TRBV30 and TRBJ1-5): SQTIHQWPATLVQPVGSPLSLECTVEGTSNPNLYWYRQAAGRGLQLLFYSVGIGQISSEVPQNLSASRPQDRQFILSSKKLLLSDSGFYLCTWSNGGNQPQHFGDGTRLSIL.

A few counts support this clone. The chain uses TRBV30 and TRBJ1-4; D is unclear. The CDR3 consists of 13 residues. The V gene's germline CDR1 is GTSNPN and CDR2 SVGIG (reference sequence). V dropped 1 base and J dropped 6 bases, with 9 bases sitting between them. CDR3 DNA sequence: TGTGCCTGGAGTGAAGAAACCCATGAAAAACTGTTTTTT. Translation gives CAWSEETHEKLFF.

A remark on this clone: Additional DNA sequences in this sample encode the identical CDR3. The V call is TRBV18, the J call TRBJ2-5; D is undetermined. Germline V lookup: CDR1 KGHSH, CDR2 LQKENI. V was trimmed by 2 bases and J by 0 bases, leaving 4 bases between them. This CDR3 region has 13 residues. CDR3: CASSPTYQETQYF. The CDR3 DNA sequence: TGTGCCAGCTCACCAACGTACCAAGAGACCCAGTACTTC.

The DNA of the CDR3 is TGTGCCAGCAGCTTATCCAGCGGGAGTGGGGACATTCAGTACTTC. It is translated as CASSLSSGSGDIQYF. The rearrangement joins TRBV7-3 to TRBJ2-4; 8 nucleotides align to TRBD2. The CDR3 sequence is 15 residues long. V lost 2 bases and J lost 8; bases outside the gene matches: 8. Germline V gene data show CDR1 as SGHTA and CDR2 as FQGTGA. Looking up the rest from reference TRBV7-3 and TRBJ2-4 gives the full variable domain: GAGVSQTPSNKVTEKGKYVELRCDPISGHTALYWYRQSLGQGPEFLIYFQGTGAADDSGLPNDRFFAVRPEGSVSTLKIQRTERGDSAVYLCASSLSSGSGDIQYFGAGTRLSVL.

The count of this clone is one. Different DNA sequences within this sample yield the same CDR3. J is TRBJ2-5 and V is TRBV29-1; D is uncertain. V gave up 7 bases and J gave up 4 bases, with 10 bases separating them. The germline gives CDR1 SQVTM, CDR2 ANQGSEA. The CDR3 spans 11 residues. This CDR3 is CSALVGETQYF. CDR3 nucleotides: TGCAGCGCTCTAGTGGGAGAGACCCAGTACTTC.

The chain carries TRBV19 and TRBJ1-1, with D unresolved. The germline V gene has CDR1 LNHDA and CDR2 SQIVND (reference sequence). The CDR3 extends over 14 amino acids. V was clipped by 0 bases and J by 3 bases, with 8 bases between them. CDR3 DNA: TGTGCCAGTAGTATAGATCGAGAGGACACTGAAGCTTTCTTT. It translates to CASSIDREDTEAFF.

The gene calls are TRBV2 and TRBJ2-4; TRBD1 agrees at 8 bases. Losses at the gene ends were 6 bases for V and 4 bases for J; bases not matched to a gene: 8. Looked up from germline, CDR1 is SNHLY and CDR2 is FYNNEI. The CDR3 spans 15 residues. The CDR3 nucleotides are TGTGCCAGCAGCATGACAGGGGTTAGAAAAAACATTCAGTACTTC. Translation gives CASSMTGVRKNIQYF.

The chain links TRBV11-2 to TRBJ2-2; D gene ambiguous. V lost 4 bases and J lost 4, with 13 bases in between. The CDR3 is 15 amino acids. The germline gives CDR1 SGHAT, CDR2 FQNNGV. CDR3 sequence (DNA): TGTGCCAGCAGCTCGTCCCATTCCAGCACCGGGGAGCTGTTTTTT. Translation gives CASSSSHSSTGELFF.

The chain combines TRBV30 with TRBJ2-7; D is uncertain. CDR3 length: 11 amino acids. The germline V gene has CDR1 GTSNPN and CDR2 SVGIG (reference sequence). The V end lost 0 bases, the J end lost 13 bases, and 13 bases lay between the germline ends. This chain's CDR3 is CAWSVMGLPYF. The DNA for the CDR3 is TGTGCCTGGAGTGTAATGGGATTACCCTACTTC. Using reference TRBV30 and TRBJ2-7 for the parts outside the CDR3, the full variable domain is SQTIHQWPATLVQPVGSPLSLECTVEGTSNPNLYWYRQAAGRGLQLLFYSVGIGQISSEVPQNLSASRPQDRQFILSSKKLLLSDSGFYLCAWSVMGLPYFGPGTRLTVT.